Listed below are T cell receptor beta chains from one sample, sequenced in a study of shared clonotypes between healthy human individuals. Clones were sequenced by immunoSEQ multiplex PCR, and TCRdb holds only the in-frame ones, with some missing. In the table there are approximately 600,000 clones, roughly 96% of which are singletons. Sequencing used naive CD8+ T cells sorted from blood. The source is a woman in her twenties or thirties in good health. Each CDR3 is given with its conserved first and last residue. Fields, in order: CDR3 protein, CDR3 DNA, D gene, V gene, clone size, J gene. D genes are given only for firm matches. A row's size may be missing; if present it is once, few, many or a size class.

CASTPGTEAFF,TGTGCCAGCACCCCTGGGACTGAAGCTTTCTTT,.,TRBV7-9,.,TRBJ1-1
CASLPGVGETQYF,TGTGCCAGCCTCCCGGGGGTTGGAGAGACCCAGTACTTC,.,TRBV7-9,.,TRBJ2-5
CASSQDRATQNEKLFF,TGCGCCAGCAGCCAAGATAGGGCTACACAGAATGAAAAACTGTTTTTT,.,TRBV4-1,.,TRBJ1-4
CAWSVPEVSPLAGELFF,TGTGCCTGGAGTGTACCGGAGGTCAGTCCTTTGGCCGGGGAGCTGTTTTTT,.,TRBV30,.,TRBJ2-2
CASSPIGFNSMQGYEQYF,TGTGCCAGCAGTCCCATCGGATTCAACTCTATGCAGGGATACGAGCAGTACTTC,.,TRBV27,once,TRBJ2-7
CASASPRYEGNEQFF,TGTGCCAGTGCCAGTCCCCGGTATGAGGGCAATGAGCAGTTCTTC,.,TRBV5-6,.,TRBJ2-1
CASSLTSYSTDTQYF,TGTGCCAGCAGCCTGACTAGTTATAGCACAGATACGCAGTATTTT,.,TRBV7-2,.,TRBJ2-3
CASSRVWLGVSGKETQYF,TGTGCCAGCAGTAGGGTCTGGCTGGGGGTGAGCGGGAAAGAGACCCAGTACTTC,TRBD2,TRBV27,.,TRBJ2-5
CATSGQGSYNEQFF,TGTGCCACCTCGGGACAGGGGTCCTACAATGAGCAGTTCTTC,TRBD1,TRBV7-9,.,TRBJ2-1
CASSPEAGDRYNEQFF,TGTGCCAGCAGCCCTGAAGCGGGAGACCGCTACAATGAGCAGTTCTTC,TRBD2,TRBV7-8,.,TRBJ2-1
CASSLAFVVVGNEQFF,TGTGCCAGCAGCCTCGCCTTTGTCGTAGTGGGCAATGAGCAGTTCTTC,.,TRBV14,once,TRBJ2-1
CASSPPNTAGSPYEQYF,TGTGCCAGCTCACCACCGAATACTGCAGGTTCTCCCTACGAGCAGTACTTC,.,TRBV18,.,TRBJ2-7
CASSERLGGFPSVEQFF,TGTGCCAGCAGTGAAAGGCTTGGGGGTTTCCCCTCAGTCGAGCAGTTCTTC,.,TRBV25-1,.,TRBJ2-1
CASSLDRVYGYTF,TGTGCCAGCAGCTTGGACAGGGTCTATGGCTACACCTTC,TRBD1,TRBV7-9,.,TRBJ1-2
CASGSGVGTDTQYF,TGTGCCAGTGGGTCGGGAGTCGGCACAGATACGCAGTATTTT,.,TRBV19,.,TRBJ2-3
CASGLQGSYNEQFF,TGTGCCAGCGGATTACAGGGATCCTACAATGAGCAGTTCTTC,.,TRBV5-4,.,TRBJ2-1
CASSSYRAKRGAFF,TGTGCCAGCAGCTCATACCGGGCCAAAAGGGGAGCTTTCTTT,.,TRBV7-7,.,TRBJ1-1
CARGRGLASYEQYF,TGTGCCAGGGGGAGGGGACTAGCATCCTACGAGCAGTACTTC,TRBD2,TRBV2,.,TRBJ2-7
CASSLFLGTGGETGELFF,TGTGCCAGCAGTTTATTTTTGGGGACAGGGGGCGAAACCGGGGAGCTGTTTTTT,TRBD1,TRBV28,.,TRBJ2-2
CASSSESEAFF,TGTGCCAGCAGCTCGGAGTCTGAAGCTTTCTTT,.,TRBV5-4,.,TRBJ1-1
CASSLGARPYEQYF,TGTGCCAGCAGCTTGGGAGCTAGACCATACGAGCAGTACTTC,.,TRBV5-6,.,TRBJ2-7
CASSYAGTVYEQYF,TGTGCCAGCAGTTACGCCGGGACAGTCTACGAGCAGTACTTC,TRBD1,TRBV6-5,.,TRBJ2-7
CASSATNPSTDTQYF,TGTGCCAGCAGTGCGACTAATCCTAGCACAGATACGCAGTATTTT,.,TRBV27,once,TRBJ2-3
CASSQGTGPNYGYTF,TGTGCCAGCAGCCAAGGGACAGGGCCTAACTATGGCTACACCTTC,TRBD1,TRBV13,.,TRBJ1-2
CASSSRILANNYNEQFF,TGCGCCAGCAGCTCGAGGATCCTAGCTAACAACTACAATGAGCAGTTCTTC,.,TRBV5-1,.,TRBJ2-1
CASSLSAGTGISYEQYF,TGTGCCAGCAGTTTAAGTGCCGGGACAGGGATATCCTACGAGCAGTACTTC,TRBD1,TRBV27,.,TRBJ2-7
CSGRTGGYNEQFF,TGCAGCGGGCGGACAGGGGGCTACAATGAGCAGTTCTTC,TRBD1,TRBV29-1,.,TRBJ2-1
CASSLIGGPLESATYEQYF,TGTGCCAGCAGCTTAATCGGGGGCCCTTTAGAATCGGCGACCTACGAGCAGTACTTC,.,TRBV7-2,.,TRBJ2-7
CASSPQGGGRRWYEQYF,TGTGCCAGCAGTCCCCAGGGTGGGGGGCGCCGGTGGTACGAGCAGTACTTC,.,TRBV27,.,TRBJ2-7
CASSLVEAGDPEQYF,TGTGCCAGCAGCTTAGTCGAAGCGGGAGACCCCGAGCAGTACTTC,TRBD2,TRBV7-2,.,TRBJ2-7
CASSLSRLESGYTF,TGTGCCAGCAGTTTGTCCCGATTAGAGAGTGGCTACACCTTC,.,TRBV28,.,TRBJ1-2
CASSPPGGYRPDEQYF,TGTGCCAGCAGCCCCCCGGGGGGGTACCGTCCAGACGAGCAGTACTTC,TRBD2,TRBV9,.,TRBJ2-7
CASRSSSETQYF,TGCGCCAGCAGGTCTAGCTCCGAGACCCAGTACTTC,.,TRBV4-1,.,TRBJ2-5
CASGTASFYEQYF,TGTGCCAGCGGGACAGCGTCCTTTTACGAGCAGTACTTC,TRBD1,TRBV6-6,once,TRBJ2-7
CASSLGGEGYTF,TGTGCCAGCAGCTTAGGCGGTGAGGGCTACACCTTC,.,TRBV7-2,.,TRBJ1-2
CASSYLTGYVTEAFF,TGTGCCAGCAGTTACTTGACAGGGTATGTCACTGAAGCTTTCTTT,TRBD1,TRBV28,once,TRBJ1-1
CASSFWAGEQPQHF,TGTGCCAGCAGTTTTTGGGCAGGGGAACAGCCCCAGCATTTT,.,TRBV28,once,TRBJ1-5
CASSPRTQPAYEQYF,TGCGCCAGCAGCCCCCGCACACAGCCCGCCTACGAGCAGTACTTC,.,TRBV5-1,.,TRBJ2-7
CAGSGTNYNEQFF,TGTGCCGGGTCCGGGACAAACTACAATGAGCAGTTCTTC,.,TRBV2,once,TRBJ2-1
CASSEMDPRMNIQYF,TGTGCCAGCAGTGAAATGGACCCCCGGATGAACATTCAGTACTTC,.,TRBV6-1,.,TRBJ2-4
CASSPAASGRDGELFF,TGTGCCAGCAGCCCCGCGGCTAGCGGGAGAGACGGGGAGCTGTTTTTT,TRBD2,TRBV7-9,.,TRBJ2-2
CAWSVRRESPYNEQFF,TGTGCCTGGAGTGTGAGGCGGGAGTCCCCCTACAATGAGCAGTTCTTC,TRBD2,TRBV30,.,TRBJ2-1
CASSKPGHYEQYF,TGTGCCAGCAGTAAACCGGGACACTACGAGCAGTACTTC,.,TRBV27,.,TRBJ2-7
CASSYGRDSGANVLTF,TGTGCCAGCAGCTACGGACGGGACTCTGGGGCCAACGTCCTGACTTTC,.,TRBV13,.,TRBJ2-6
CASSPSGRAWEQYF,TGTGCCAGCAGCCCTAGCGGGAGGGCCTGGGAGCAGTACTTC,TRBD2,TRBV7-7,once,TRBJ2-7
CASSLKLEETQYF,TGTGCCAGCAGCTTAAAACTGGAAGAGACCCAGTACTTC,.,TRBV7-9,.,TRBJ2-5
CASSPGGSQETQYF,TGTGCCAGCAGCCCGGGGGGGTCCCAAGAGACCCAGTACTTC,TRBD2,TRBV9,.,TRBJ2-5
CSVEGPIGNEQFF,TGCAGCGTTGAAGGACCGATAGGCAATGAGCAGTTCTTC,.,TRBV29-1,.,TRBJ2-1
CASSLIGGPNSEQYF,TGTGCCAGCAGCTTAATCGGGGGGCCCAATTCCGAGCAGTACTTC,.,TRBV7-3,.,TRBJ2-7
CASSLGTLGETQYF,TGTGCCAGTAGTTTGGGGACACTAGGGGAGACCCAGTACTTC,.,TRBV19,.,TRBJ2-5
CASSLGHGYEQYF,TGTGCCAGCAGCCTCGGACACGGGTACGAGCAGTACTTC,.,TRBV14,.,TRBJ2-7
CASSIDLQGGETQYF,TGTGCCAGTAGTATAGATCTGCAGGGCGGAGAGACCCAGTACTTC,.,TRBV19,.,TRBJ2-5
CASSLWTSGNEQFF,TGTGCCAGTAGTCTTTGGACTAGCGGCAATGAGCAGTTCTTC,TRBD2,TRBV19,.,TRBJ2-1